The 27 T cell receptor beta chains below all came from one sample that was sequenced in a study of T-cell memory formation after mild COVID-19. One entry per CDR3 protein results from TCRdb running MiXCR on the 5' RACE reads. The repertoire consists of about 430,000 distinct CDR3 sequences, with 24% occurring once and the leading ten covering around 8.1%. Material for sequencing was PBMCs or a T cell subset sorted from them (not recorded which). These receptor sequences come from an adult woman who had mild COVID-19 (a few samples of this study predate the infection). Cell type and time point are not known.

This clonotype has only a few counts. J is TRBJ2-3 and V is TRBV6-5; the D gene is possibly TRBD2 (5 bases). V was pared by 2 bases and J by 2 bases, with 14 bases between. Germline CDR1 is MNHEY and CDR2 is SVGAGI. The CDR3 spans 16 residues. CDR3 in DNA: TGTGCCAGCAGTTACATAGGGAGCAGTTTCACAGATACGCAGTATTTT. Translation gives CASSYIGSSFTDTQYF.

The gene calls are TRBV4-3 and TRBJ2-1, with 10 bases identical to TRBD2. Germline V gene data show CDR1 as LGHNA and CDR2 as YSLEER. The ends lost 0 bases at V and 4 bases at J; junction bases unmatched: 6. The CDR3 sequence is 17 residues long. The CDR3 DNA follows: TGCGCCAGCAGCCAAGAAGGAGCGGGAGGGGCTTACAATGAGCAGTTCTTC. Encoded protein: CASSQEGAGGAYNEQFF.

This chain links TRBV24-1 with TRBJ1-5, with a tentative D call TRBD1 (6 bases). Trimming stripped 3 bases from V and 4 bases from J, with 12 bases between. Looked up from germline, CDR1 is KGHDR and CDR2 is SFDVKD. The CDR3 runs to 15 residues. The CDR3 nucleotides are TGTGCCACCAGTGATACAGGGTCGGGGAATCAGCCCCAGCATTTT. Translation: CATSDTGSGNQPQHF.

In this sample, this clonotype turned up a few times. The chain has TRBV7-9 and TRBJ2-7; unclear D gene. The CDR3 is 13 residues long. V was trimmed by 8 bases and J by 2 bases, leaving 13 bases between them. Germline V gives CDR1 SEHNR, CDR2 FQNEAQ (reference sequence). This chain's CDR3 is CASSKPLAYEQYF. The CDR3 DNA reads as TGTGCCAGCTCGAAACCTTTAGCCTACGAGCAGTACTTC.

The table lists this clonotype with a few counts. This chain joins TRBV12-3 or TRBV12-4 and TRBJ1-1; D perhaps matches TRBD1 (6 bases). The CDR3 totals 13 residues. V was cut by 4 bases and J by 6 bases, with 12 bases left in between. The CDR3 spells CASSWGAPPEAFF. CDR3 nucleotides: TGTGCCAGCAGTTGGGGGGCGCCGCCTGAAGCTTTCTTT.

The J gene is TRBJ2-7, the V gene TRBV7-9; 8 nucleotides line up with TRBD1. The J segment lost 2 bases and the V segment lost 1 base, leaving 7 bases of the junction unmatched. There are 16 residues in the CDR3. Germline V gene lookup returns CDR1 SEHNR and CDR2 FQNEAQ (reference sequence). CDR3 DNA sequence: TGTGCCAGCAGCTTAGACACGACAGGGGTTCCCTACGAGCAGTACTTC. Translation gives CASSLDTTGVPYEQYF.

The chain couples TRBV25-1 to TRBJ2-2; D is possibly TRBD1 (6 bases). This CDR3 contains 16 residues. Per the germline V gene, CDR1 is MGHDK and CDR2 is SYGVNS. V lost 1 base and J lost 2, with 11 bases in between. CDR3: CASSEWDTINTGELFF. The CDR3 bases are TGTGCCAGCAGTGAATGGGACACGATTAACACCGGGGAGCTGTTTTTT.

This clonotype was seen more than once but under ten times. This chain connects TRBV3-1 to TRBJ1-2; D is ambiguous. V dropped 0 bases and J dropped 5 bases, with 7 bases sitting between them. The CDR3 has 13 residues. CDR1 is LGHDT, CDR2 YNNKEL, per germline (reference sequence). The CDR3 reads CASSQDLKYGYTF. The CDR3, as DNA: TGTGCCAGCAGCCAAGATCTCAAATATGGCTACACCTTC.

The genes are TRBV7-9 and TRBJ1-4; D unresolved. Trimming removed 1 base at V and 5 bases at J, with 11 bases between. The germline V gene has CDR1 SEHNR and CDR2 FQNEAQ (reference sequence). The CDR3 consists of 15 residues. The CDR3 bases are TGTGCCAGCAGCTTAGGTATAGCCAGCAATGAAAAACTGTTTTTT. Translating gives CASSLGIASNEKLFF.

The V call is TRBV19, the J call TRBJ2-1; 7 bases are a match to TRBD2. V lost 6 bases, J lost 0 bases, and 11 bases stayed unmatched. The CDR3 contains 17 residues. Germline-derived CDR1 and CDR2 are LNHDA and SQIVND (reference sequence). CDR3 amino acids: CASSMGSGSSSYNEQFF. In nucleotides, the CDR3 is TGTGCCAGTAGCATGGGTAGCGGGTCAAGCTCCTACAATGAGCAGTTCTTC.

The table lists this clonotype with a count of one. V gene TRBV6-5 combines with J gene TRBJ2-7; perhaps TRBD2 as D (6 bases). Germline-derived CDR1 and CDR2 are MNHEY and SVGAGI. Trimming cost V 5 bases and J 0 bases, with 14 bases left between them. The CDR3 consists of 15 residues. The CDR3 region is CASSTRDSSSYEQYF. The DNA for the CDR3 is TGTGCCAGCAGTACCCGGGACTCAAGCTCCTACGAGCAGTACTTC.

The V call is TRBV29-1, the J call TRBJ1-3, with D maybe TRBD1 (5 bases). The V and J ends lost 2 bases and 2 bases respectively, with 10 bases between them. CDR3 length: 14 amino acids. The germline V gene encodes CDR1 SQVTM and CDR2 ANQGSEA. This CDR3 is CSVENDRTGNTIYF. CDR3 coding DNA: TGCAGCGTTGAAAACGACAGAACTGGAAACACCATATATTTT.

This clonotype is classed as medium-sized. The chain links TRBV5-1 to TRBJ2-5; no clear D. The CDR3 has 11 amino acids. Germline V gene data show CDR1 as SGHRS and CDR2 as YFSETQ. V lost 2 bases, J lost 2 bases, and 1 base lay in between. DNA for the CDR3: TGCGCCAGCAGCTTACAAGAGACCCAGTACTTC. Translating gives CASSLQETQYF.

In this sample, this clonotype turned up a few times. V usage is TRBV5-6 and J usage is TRBJ2-7; 7 bases fit TRBD2. CDR3 size: 16 residues. The V gene's germline CDR1 is SGHDT and CDR2 YYEEEE. Trimming at V came to 0 bases and at J to 4 bases, leaving 10 bases not matched to a gene. Here the CDR3 reads CASSLVKGRGLYEQYF. CDR3 nucleotides: TGTGCCAGCAGCTTGGTTAAGGGGAGGGGACTGTACGAGCAGTACTTC.

The table lists this clonotype with a few counts. The chain links TRBV14 to TRBJ2-1; TRBD2 matches at 13 bases. V dropped 3 bases and J dropped 4; count of bases not matched to a gene: 3. The CDR3 extends over 16 amino acids. CDR1 and CDR2 (germline): SGHDN, FVKESK. CDR3 region: CASSHGTSGAYNEQFF. The DNA for the CDR3 is TGTGCCAGCAGCCACGGGACTAGCGGGGCTTACAATGAGCAGTTCTTC.

In its sample, this clonotype was seen a few times. The chain links TRBV5-1 to TRBJ2-1; unclear D gene. V lost 0 bases, J lost 5 bases, and 12 bases lay in between. CDR1 is SGHRS and CDR2 is YFSETQ in the germline V gene. The CDR3 has 15 amino acids. CDR3 DNA sequence: TGCGCCAGCAGCTTGGGAGTTCGGAGCGACAATGAGCAGTTCTTC. It yields the protein CASSLGVRSDNEQFF. The whole variable domain, remainder taken from reference TRBV5-1 and TRBJ2-1, is KAGVTQTPRYLIKTRGQQVTLSCSPISGHRSVSWYQQTPGQGLQFLFEYFSETQRNKGNFPGRFSGRQFSNSRSEMNVSTLELGDSALYLCASSLGVRSDNEQFFGPGTRLTVL.

The chain joins TRBV11-2 to TRBJ2-1, with 9 bases that match TRBD2. CDR3 length: 15 amino acids. Germline V gene sequence: CDR1 SGHAT, CDR2 FQNNGV. Germline trimming cut 4 bases from V and 3 bases from J; bases unmatched to any gene: 4. CDR3 region: CASSSAGGFYNEQFF. CDR3 in DNA: TGTGCCAGCAGCTCAGCGGGAGGTTTCTACAATGAGCAGTTCTTC.

This clonotype was picked up a small number of times. This chain links TRBV7-3 with TRBJ2-1; TRBD2 is a possible D gene (5 bases). Germline CDR1 SGHTA, CDR2 FQGTGA. The V end lost 0 bases, the J end lost 5 bases, and 11 bases lay between the germline ends. The CDR3 consists of 15 residues. The CDR3 here is CASSLTTLAHNEQFF. CDR3 nucleotide sequence: TGTGCCAGCAGCTTAACGACGCTAGCCCACAATGAGCAGTTCTTC.

This clonotype has just a few counts. The gene calls are TRBV12-3 or TRBV12-4 and TRBJ2-7; TRBD2 is a possible D gene (5 bases). The CDR3 runs 13 residues. V lost 5 bases and J lost 4, with 12 bases in between. CDR3 DNA sequence: TGTGCCAGCAGTCACGGGCCGGGGTACGAGCAGTACTTC. Amino acids: CASSHGPGYEQYF.

This clonotype showed up just a few times. The rearrangement joins TRBV5-1 to TRBJ2-3; 10 nucleotides match TRBD2. The V and J ends lost 2 bases and 4 bases, in that order; junction bases with no gene match: 1. CDR3 size: 14 residues. Germline CDR1 SGHRS, CDR2 YFSETQ. The CDR3, as DNA: TGCGCCAGCAGCTTCGGGACTAGCGCAGATACGCAGTATTTT. Translating gives CASSFGTSADTQYF.

This clonotype was counted only a few times. The chain couples TRBV29-1 to TRBJ1-2, with TRBD1 matching 7 bases. V dropped 8 bases and J dropped 3; count of bases not matched to a gene: 9. The CDR3 is 13 residues long. Germline CDR1 and CDR2: SQVTM and ANQGSEA. The CDR3: CSIQTGIDYGYTF. The CDR3, as DNA: TGCAGCATCCAGACAGGGATTGACTATGGCTACACCTTC.

This chain joins TRBV12-5 and TRBJ1-5; D is perhaps TRBD1 (6 bases). With 3 bases removed from V and 5 bases from J, the gap between germline ends came to 14 bases. Germline V CDR1 and CDR2: LGHNT, FRNRAP. CDR3 length: 15 amino acids. The CDR3, as DNA: TGTGCTAGTGGTTTTAAACGGACAGTGTATCAGCCCCAGCATTTT. It encodes CASGFKRTVYQPQHF.

A few counts support this clonotype. V and J are TRBV27 and TRBJ2-7, with D unclear. CDR1 is MNHEY, CDR2 SMNVEV, per germline (reference sequence). The CDR3 runs to 16 residues. The germline V and J ends were trimmed by 2 bases and 3 bases, with 17 bases remaining between them. DNA for the CDR3: TGTGCCAGCAGTTTACCCGTTTGTGGGTCAGACTACGAGCAGTACTTC. Residues: CASSLPVCGSDYEQYF.

The chain has TRBV20-1 and TRBJ1-1, with D possibly TRBD1 on 5 matching bases. The V gene lost 6 bases and the J gene lost 5 bases, with 10 bases spanning the gap. The CDR3 is 11 amino acids. Germline loops: CDR1 DFQATT, CDR2 SNEGSKA (reference sequence). DNA of the CDR3: TGCAGTGCCCAGTCAGGGACTGAAGCTTTCTTT. Its protein product is CSAQSGTEAFF.

The V gene is TRBV20-1, the J gene TRBJ2-1; the match to TRBD2 covers 8 bases. Germline assignment: CDR1 DFQATT and CDR2 SNEGSKA (reference sequence). CDR3 length equals 14 residues. V lost 6 bases, J lost 7 bases, and 11 bases stayed unmatched. CDR3 sequence (DNA): TGCAGTGCCCCCCAATTAGCGGGAACTAATGAGCAGTTCTTC. Translated, it gives CSAPQLAGTNEQFF.

The V call is TRBV6-5, the J call TRBJ2-7, with D unclear. Trimming pared 2 bases from V and 2 bases from J, leaving 13 bases between. The CDR3 is made up of 15 amino acids. Per germline, CDR1 MNHEY and CDR2 SVGAGI. The CDR3 loop reads CASSYLADPTYEQYF. The DNA for the CDR3 is TGTGCCAGCAGTTACCTGGCGGATCCTACCTACGAGCAGTACTTC.

This chain links TRBV7-2 with TRBJ2-3; D perhaps matches TRBD1 (6 bases). The length of the CDR3 is 15 residues. From germline, CDR1 is SGHTA and CDR2 FQGNSA. Trimming left V 5 bases short and J 1 base short, with 13 bases between. CDR3 residues: CASSATGRGTDTQYF. CDR3 DNA sequence: TGTGCCAGCAGCGCGACAGGAAGGGGCACAGATACGCAGTATTTT.